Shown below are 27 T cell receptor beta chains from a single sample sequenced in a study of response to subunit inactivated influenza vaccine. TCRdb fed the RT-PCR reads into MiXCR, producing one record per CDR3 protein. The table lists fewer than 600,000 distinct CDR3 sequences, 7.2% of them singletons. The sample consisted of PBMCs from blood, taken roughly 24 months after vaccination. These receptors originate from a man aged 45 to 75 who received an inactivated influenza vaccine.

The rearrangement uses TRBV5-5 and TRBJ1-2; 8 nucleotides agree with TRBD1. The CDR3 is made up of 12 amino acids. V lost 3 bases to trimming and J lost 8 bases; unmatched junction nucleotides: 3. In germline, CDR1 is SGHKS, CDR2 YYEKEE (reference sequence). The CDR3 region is CASSWDRHGYTF. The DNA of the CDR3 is TGTGCCAGCAGCTGGGACAGGCACGGCTACACCTTC.

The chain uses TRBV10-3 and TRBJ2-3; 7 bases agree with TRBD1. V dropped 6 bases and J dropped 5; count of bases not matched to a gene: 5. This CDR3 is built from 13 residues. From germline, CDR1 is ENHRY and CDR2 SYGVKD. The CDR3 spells CAISKGAGDTQYF. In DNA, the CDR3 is TGTGCCATCAGCAAGGGGGCCGGAGATACGCAGTATTTT.

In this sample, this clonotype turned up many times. This CDR3 reads CASSVSKDRSSNTGELFF. CDR3 bases: TGTGCCAGCAGCGTTTCTAAGGACAGGAGCTCGAACACCGGGGAGCTGTTTTTT. V gene TRBV9 combines with J gene TRBJ2-2, with 7 bases fitting TRBD1. Per the germline V gene, CDR1 is SGDLS and CDR2 is YYNGEE. This CDR3 region has 18 residues. Trimming removed 2 bases from V and 0 bases from J; junction bases left unmatched: 10.

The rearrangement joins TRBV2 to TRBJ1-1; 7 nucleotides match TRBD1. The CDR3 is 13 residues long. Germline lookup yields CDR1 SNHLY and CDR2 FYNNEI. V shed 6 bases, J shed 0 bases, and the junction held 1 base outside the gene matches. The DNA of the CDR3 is TGTGCCAGCAGGGACAGGATGAACACTGAAGCTTTCTTT. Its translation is CASRDRMNTEAFF.

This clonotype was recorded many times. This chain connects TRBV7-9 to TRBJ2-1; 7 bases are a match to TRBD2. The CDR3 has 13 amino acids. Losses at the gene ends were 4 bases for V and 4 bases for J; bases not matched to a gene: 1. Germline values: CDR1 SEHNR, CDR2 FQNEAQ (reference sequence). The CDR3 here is CASSWTRYNEQFF. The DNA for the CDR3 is TGTGCCAGCAGCTGGACTAGGTACAATGAGCAGTTCTTC.

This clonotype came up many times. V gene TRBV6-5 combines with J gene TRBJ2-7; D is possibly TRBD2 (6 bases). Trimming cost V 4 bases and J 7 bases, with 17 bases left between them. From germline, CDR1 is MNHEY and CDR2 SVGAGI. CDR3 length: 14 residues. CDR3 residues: CASSSPGEPNEQYF. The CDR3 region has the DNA TGTGCCAGCAGTTCACCGGGAGAGCCGAATGAGCAGTACTTC.

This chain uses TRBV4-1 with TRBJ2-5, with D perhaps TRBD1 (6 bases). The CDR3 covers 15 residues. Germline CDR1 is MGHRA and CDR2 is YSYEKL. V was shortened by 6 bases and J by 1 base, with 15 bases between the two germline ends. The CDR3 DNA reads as TGCGCCAGCAGGAAGGGGCAGGGGTCCCAAGAGACCCAGTACTTC. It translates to CASRKGQGSQETQYF.

This chain's CDR3 is CASSLYGGTGDPNTEAFF. The CDR3 DNA is TGCGCCAGCAGCTTGTACGGGGGGACAGGGGATCCGAACACTGAAGCTTTCTTT. V usage is TRBV5-1 and J usage is TRBJ1-1, with 10 bases lining up with TRBD1. The germline V gene encodes CDR1 SGHRS and CDR2 YFSETQ. Germline trimming cut 1 base from V and 1 base from J; bases unmatched to any gene: 10. The CDR3 totals 18 residues. The whole variable domain, filled in from reference TRBV5-1 and TRBJ1-1, reads KAGVTQTPRYLIKTRGQQVTLSCSPISGHRSVSWYQQTPGQGLQFLFEYFSETQRNKGNFPGRFSGRQFSNSRSEMNVSTLELGDSALYLCASSLYGGTGDPNTEAFFGQGTRLTVV.

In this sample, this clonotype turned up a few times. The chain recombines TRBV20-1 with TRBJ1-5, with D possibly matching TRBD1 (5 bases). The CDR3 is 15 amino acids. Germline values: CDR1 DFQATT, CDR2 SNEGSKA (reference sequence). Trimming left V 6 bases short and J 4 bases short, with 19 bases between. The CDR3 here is CSAQRGVGINQPQHF. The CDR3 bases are TGCAGTGCCCAAAGGGGTGTGGGTATTAATCAGCCCCAGCATTTT.

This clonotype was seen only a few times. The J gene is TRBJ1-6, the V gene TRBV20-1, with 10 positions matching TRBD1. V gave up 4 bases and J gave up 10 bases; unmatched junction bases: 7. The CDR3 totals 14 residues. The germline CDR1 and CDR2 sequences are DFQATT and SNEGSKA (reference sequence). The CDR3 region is CSAKAGTGDSPLHF. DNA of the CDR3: TGCAGTGCTAAAGCCGGGACAGGGGACTCACCCCTCCACTTT.

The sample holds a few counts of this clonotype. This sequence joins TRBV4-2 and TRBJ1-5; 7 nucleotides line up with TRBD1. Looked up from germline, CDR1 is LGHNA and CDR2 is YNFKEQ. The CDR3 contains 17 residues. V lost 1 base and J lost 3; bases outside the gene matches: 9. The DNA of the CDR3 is TGTGCCAGCAGCCAAGTTATTAGGGGGCAGAACAATCAGCCCCAGCATTTT. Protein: CASSQVIRGQNNQPQHF.

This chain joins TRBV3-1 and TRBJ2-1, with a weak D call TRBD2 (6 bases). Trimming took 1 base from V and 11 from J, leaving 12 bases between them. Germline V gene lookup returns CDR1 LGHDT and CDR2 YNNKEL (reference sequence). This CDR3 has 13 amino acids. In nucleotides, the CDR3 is TGTGCCAGCAGCCAAGCCAGGGACTGGCAGCAGTTCTTC. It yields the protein CASSQARDWQQFF.

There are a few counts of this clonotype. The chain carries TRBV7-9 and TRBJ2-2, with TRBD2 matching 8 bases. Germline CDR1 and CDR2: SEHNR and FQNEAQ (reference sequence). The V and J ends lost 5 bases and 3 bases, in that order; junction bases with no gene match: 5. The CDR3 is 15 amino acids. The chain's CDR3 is CASSKSGSDTGELFF. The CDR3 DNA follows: TGTGCCAGCAGCAAGAGCGGGAGTGACACCGGGGAGCTGTTTTTT.

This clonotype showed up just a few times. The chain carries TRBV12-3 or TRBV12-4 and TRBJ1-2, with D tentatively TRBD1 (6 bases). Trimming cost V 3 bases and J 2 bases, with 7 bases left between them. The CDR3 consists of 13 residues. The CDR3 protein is CASSFQGNYGYTF. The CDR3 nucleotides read TGTGCCAGCAGTTTCCAGGGGAACTATGGCTACACCTTC.

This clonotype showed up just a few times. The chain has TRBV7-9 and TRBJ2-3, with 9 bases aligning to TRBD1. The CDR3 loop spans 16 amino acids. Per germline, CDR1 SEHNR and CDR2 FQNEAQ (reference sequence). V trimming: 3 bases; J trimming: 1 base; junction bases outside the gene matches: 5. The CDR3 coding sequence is TGTGCCAGCAGCTTTATACAGGGGGCTGGCACAGATACGCAGTATTTT. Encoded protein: CASSFIQGAGTDTQYF.

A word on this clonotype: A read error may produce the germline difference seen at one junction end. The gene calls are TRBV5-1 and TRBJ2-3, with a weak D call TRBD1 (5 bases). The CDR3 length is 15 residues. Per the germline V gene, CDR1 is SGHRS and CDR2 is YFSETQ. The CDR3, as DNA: TGCGCCAGCAGCTTGGAGGGCAGGGTGATAGATACGCTGTATTTT. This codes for CASSLEGRVIDTLYF.

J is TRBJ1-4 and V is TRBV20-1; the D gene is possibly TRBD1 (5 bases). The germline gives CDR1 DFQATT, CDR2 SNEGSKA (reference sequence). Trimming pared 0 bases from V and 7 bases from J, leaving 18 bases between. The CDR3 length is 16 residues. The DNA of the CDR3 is TGCAGTGCTAGAGACGGAGGGGCAATTCAAGGTGAAAAACTGTTTTTT. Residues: CSARDGGAIQGEKLFF.

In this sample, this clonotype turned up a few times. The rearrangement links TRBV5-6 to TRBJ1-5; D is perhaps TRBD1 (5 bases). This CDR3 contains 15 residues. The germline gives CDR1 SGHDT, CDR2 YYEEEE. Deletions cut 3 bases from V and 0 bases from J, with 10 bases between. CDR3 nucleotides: TGTGCCAGCAGCTCGCAGGGAAATAGCAATCAGCCCCAGCATTTT. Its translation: CASSSQGNSNQPQHF.

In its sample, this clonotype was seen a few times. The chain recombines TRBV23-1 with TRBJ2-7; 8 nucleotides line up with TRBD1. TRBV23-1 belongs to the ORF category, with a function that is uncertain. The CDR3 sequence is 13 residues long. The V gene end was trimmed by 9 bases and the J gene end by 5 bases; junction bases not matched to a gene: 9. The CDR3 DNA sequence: TGCGCCAGGCCCCGGGACAGGAAGGACGAGCAGTACTTC. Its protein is CARPRDRKDEQYF.

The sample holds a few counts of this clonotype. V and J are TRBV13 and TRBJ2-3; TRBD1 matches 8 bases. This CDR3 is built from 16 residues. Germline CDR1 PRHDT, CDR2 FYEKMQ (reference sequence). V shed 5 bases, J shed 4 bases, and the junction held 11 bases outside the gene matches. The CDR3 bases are TGTGCCAGCAGCCGGACAGGGACTTCGAGGGCAGATACGCAGTATTTT. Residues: CASSRTGTSRADTQYF.

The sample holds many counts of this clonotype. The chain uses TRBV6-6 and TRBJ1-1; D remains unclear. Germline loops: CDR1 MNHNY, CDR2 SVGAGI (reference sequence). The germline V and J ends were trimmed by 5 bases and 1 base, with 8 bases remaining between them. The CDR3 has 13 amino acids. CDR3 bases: TGTGCCAGCAGTGAGGGCCGGAACACTGAAGCTTTCTTT. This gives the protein CASSEGRNTEAFF.

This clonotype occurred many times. CDR3 bases: TGTGCCAGCAGCTTGTCTACTAGCGAGAGCACAGATACGCAGTATTTT. Protein sequence: CASSLSTSESTDTQYF. The chain uses TRBV7-9 and TRBJ2-3; 7 bases are shared with TRBD2. V was pared by 3 bases and J by 0 bases, with 6 bases of the junction left unmatched. The CDR3 runs 16 residues. The germline CDR1 and CDR2 sequences are SEHNR and FQNEAQ (reference sequence).

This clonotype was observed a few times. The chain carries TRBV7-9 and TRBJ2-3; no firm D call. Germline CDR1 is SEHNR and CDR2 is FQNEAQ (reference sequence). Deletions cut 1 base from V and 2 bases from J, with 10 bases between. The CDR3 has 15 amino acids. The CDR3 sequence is CASSLVAADTDTQYF. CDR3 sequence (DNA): TGTGCCAGCAGCTTAGTGGCAGCTGACACAGATACGCAGTATTTT.

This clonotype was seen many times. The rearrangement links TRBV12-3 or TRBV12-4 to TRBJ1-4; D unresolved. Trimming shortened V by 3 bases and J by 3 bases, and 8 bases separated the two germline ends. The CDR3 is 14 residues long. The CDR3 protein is CASSFLTSNEKLFF. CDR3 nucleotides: TGTGCCAGCAGTTTTCTAACCTCTAATGAAAAACTGTTTTTT.

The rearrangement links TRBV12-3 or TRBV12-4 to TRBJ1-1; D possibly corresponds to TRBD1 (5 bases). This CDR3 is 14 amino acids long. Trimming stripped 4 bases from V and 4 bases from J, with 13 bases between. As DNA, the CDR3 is TGTGCCAGCAGTTGGAACCAGGGAGGCACTGAAGCTTTCTTT. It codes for CASSWNQGGTEAFF.

Here the CDR3 DNA reads TGCAGTGCTTGGACCCTCGACAATGAGCAGTTCTTC. Translation: CSAWTLDNEQFF. The V call is TRBV20-1, the J call TRBJ2-1; D not certain. V lost 5 bases and J 5 bases, leaving 10 bases between the germline ends. The CDR3 runs 12 residues. Germline V gene data show CDR1 as DFQATT and CDR2 as SNEGSKA (reference sequence).

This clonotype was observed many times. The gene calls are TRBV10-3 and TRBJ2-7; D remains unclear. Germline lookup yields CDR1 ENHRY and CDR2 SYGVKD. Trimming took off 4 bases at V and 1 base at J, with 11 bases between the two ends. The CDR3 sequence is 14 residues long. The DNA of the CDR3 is TGTGCCATCAGTGTTGATACTATATCCTACGAGCAGTACTTC. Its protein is CAISVDTISYEQYF.